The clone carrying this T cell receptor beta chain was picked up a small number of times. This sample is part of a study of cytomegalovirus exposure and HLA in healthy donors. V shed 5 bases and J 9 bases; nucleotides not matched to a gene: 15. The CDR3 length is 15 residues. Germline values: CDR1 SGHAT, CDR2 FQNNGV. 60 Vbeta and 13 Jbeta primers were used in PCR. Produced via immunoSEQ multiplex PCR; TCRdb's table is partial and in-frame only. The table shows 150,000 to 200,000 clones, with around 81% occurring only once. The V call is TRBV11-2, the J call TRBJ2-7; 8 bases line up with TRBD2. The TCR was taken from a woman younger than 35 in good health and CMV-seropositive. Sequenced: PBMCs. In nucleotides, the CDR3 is TGTGCCAGCAGCCCCGCTGGCAGCGGGGGACTCCGGCAGTACTTC. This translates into CASSPAGSGGLRQYF.